The 26 T cell receptor beta chains listed next were all sequenced from one sample in a study of blood T cell repertoires in COVID-19. Method: immunoSEQ multiplex PCR; TCRdb's copy keeps in-frame clones and lacks some. Of about 90,000 clones listed, 85% to 95% are singletons. Sample: peripheral blood. These receptors all stem from a woman aged 55-70 years with active COVID-19.

The rearrangement joins TRBV4-1 to TRBJ2-7; the D gene is possibly TRBD1 (5 bases). This CDR3 is built from 13 residues. Germline V CDR1 and CDR2: MGHRA, YSYEKL. Trimming took 0 bases from V and 3 from J, leaving 6 bases between them. Here the CDR3 DNA reads TGCGCCAGCAGCCAAGAGCAGGGCTACGAGCAGTACTTC. This gives the protein CASSQEQGYEQYF.

The CDR3, as DNA: TGTGCCAGCAGTGCCAGGGGCAATCAGCCCCAGCATTTT. This encodes CASSARGNQPQHF. The rearrangement joins TRBV12-3 or TRBV12-4 to TRBJ1-5; possibly TRBD1 for D (5 bases). V shed 5 bases and J shed 2 bases, with 7 bases lying between them. The CDR3 sequence is 13 residues long.

CDR3 residues: CASSPTGRLDSNQPQHF. CDR3 DNA sequence: TGTGCCAGCAGTCCGACAGGGAGGTTAGATAGCAATCAGCCCCAGCATTTT. The chain employs TRBV28 and TRBJ1-5, with TRBD1 matching over 7 bases. With V trimmed by 5 bases and J by 0 bases, 10 bases remained unmatched. The CDR3 covers 17 residues. Germline loops: CDR1 MDHEN, CDR2 SYDVKM.

The gene calls are TRBV27 and TRBJ1-2, with D possibly TRBD1 on 5 matching bases. Germline assignment: CDR1 MNHEY and CDR2 SMNVEV (reference sequence). Trimming removed 3 bases from V and 8 bases from J, with 13 bases in between. This CDR3 has 13 amino acids. CDR3 loop: CASSFQGSAGYTF. The CDR3 nucleotides are TGTGCCAGCAGTTTCCAGGGTTCGGCAGGCTACACCTTC.

The chain combines TRBV25-1 with TRBJ1-4; D unclear. This CDR3 has 16 amino acids. The V and J ends lost 0 bases and 7 bases respectively, with 15 bases between them. Germline CDR1 reads MGHDK; CDR2 reads SYGVNS. As DNA, the CDR3 is TGTGCCAGCAGTGAATATTCCTCAGGCTTGCGTGAAAAACTGTTTTTT. Its protein product is CASSEYSSGLREKLFF. The full variable domain, its missing parts supplied by reference TRBV25-1 and TRBJ1-4, is EADIYQTPRYLVIGTGKKITLECSQTMGHDKMYWYQQDPGMELHLIHYSYGVNSTEKGDLSSESTVSRIRTEHFPLTLESARPSHTSQYLCASSEYSSGLREKLFFGSGTQLSVL.

The CDR3 coding sequence is TGTGCCAGCATCCGGACAGGTGGGGGTTTGAACACTGAAGCTTTCTTT. Translated, it gives CASIRTGGGLNTEAFF. The chain couples TRBV6-6 to TRBJ1-1; 7 bases line up with TRBD1. The CDR3 spans 16 residues. The germline V gene encodes CDR1 MNHNY and CDR2 SVGAGI (reference sequence). Germline trimming cut 7 bases from V and 0 bases from J; bases unmatched to any gene: 11.

The chain combines TRBV4-2 with TRBJ2-3; 7 positions agree with TRBD1. Germline CDR1 reads LGHNA; CDR2 reads YNFKEQ. Germline trimming cut 3 bases from V and 5 bases from J; bases unmatched to any gene: 5. The CDR3 is 14 residues long. The DNA of the CDR3 is TGTGCCAGCAGCCAGGGGACAGCCGAAGATACGCAGTATTTT. Its protein product is CASSQGTAEDTQYF.

This clone has a single count. This chain joins TRBV7-2 and TRBJ2-1; the D gene is possibly TRBD2 (5 bases). Trimming cost V 5 bases and J 1 base, with 9 bases left between them. Per germline, CDR1 SGHTA and CDR2 FQGNSA. The CDR3 runs to 14 residues. The CDR3, as DNA: TGTGCCAGCAGCCCCGGACTTTCCTACAATGAGCAGTTCTTC. It is translated as CASSPGLSYNEQFF.

The chain has TRBV29-1 and TRBJ1-2; TRBD1 agrees at 11 bases. Looked up from germline, CDR1 is SQVTM and CDR2 is ANQGSEA. V dropped 0 bases and J dropped 2; count of bases not matched to a gene: 8. CDR3 size: 17 residues. As DNA, the CDR3 is TGCAGCGTTGAAGATCCCTGGGACAGGGGGATAAACTATGGCTACACCTTC. Amino acid sequence: CSVEDPWDRGINYGYTF.

The chain employs TRBV2 and TRBJ1-1; D might be TRBD1 (5 bases). The germline V gene has CDR1 SNHLY and CDR2 FYNNEI. Trimming stripped 7 bases from V and 4 bases from J, with 13 bases between. CDR3 length: 13 residues. The chain's CDR3 is CASKTQDITEAFF. The CDR3 region has the DNA TGTGCCAGCAAAACACAGGACATCACTGAAGCTTTCTTT.

The table lists this clone with a few counts. V usage is TRBV19 and J usage is TRBJ2-5; tentative D call: TRBD1 (6 bases). The CDR3 has 15 residues. Germline assignment: CDR1 LNHDA and CDR2 SQIVND (reference sequence). Trimming took off 2 bases at V and 1 base at J, with 11 bases between the two ends. CDR3 sequence: CASSISQTGQETQYF. The CDR3 DNA reads TGTGCCAGTAGTATATCCCAGACAGGCCAAGAGACCCAGTACTTC.

This rearrangement joins TRBV28 to TRBJ1-2; D might be TRBD1 (5 bases). The ends were cut back, 5 bases at V and 4 bases at J, with 8 bases in the middle. Germline-derived CDR1 and CDR2 are MDHEN and SYDVKM. This CDR3 comprises 12 residues. The CDR3 bases are TGTGCCAGCAGTCCCGGGGGCTATGGCTACACCTTC. This codes for CASSPGGYGYTF.

The chain employs TRBV13 and TRBJ2-5; a possible D gene is TRBD1 (5 bases). V was cut by 5 bases and J by 0 bases, with 10 bases left in between. The CDR3 runs 14 residues. Germline V gene data show CDR1 as PRHDT and CDR2 as FYEKMQ (reference sequence). The CDR3: CASSPSTDQETQYF. As DNA, the CDR3 is TGTGCCAGCAGCCCCTCGACAGACCAAGAGACCCAGTACTTC.

Worth noting for this clone: Germline and junction disagree at one end, which may indicate a read error. The chain uses TRBV2 and TRBJ2-1; tentative D call: TRBD2 (6 bases). Germline values: CDR1 SNHLY, CDR2 FYNNEI. This CDR3 contains 11 residues. As DNA, the CDR3 is TGTGCCAGCAGAGCTCGGGACTTCCAGCTCTTC. It codes for CASRARDFQLF. Full variable domain (rest looked up from reference TRBV2 and TRBJ2-1): EPEVTQTPSHQVTQMGQEVILRCVPISNHLYFYWYRQILGQKVEFLVSFYNNEISEKSEIFDDQFSVERPDGSNFTLKIRSTKLEDSAMYFCASRARDFQLFGPGTRLTVL.

J is TRBJ2-5 and V is TRBV12-3 or TRBV12-4; D might be TRBD1 (5 bases). This CDR3 is 13 amino acids long. V was trimmed by 3 bases and J by 4 bases, leaving 9 bases between them. Here the CDR3 reads CASSFPGRETQYF. The CDR3 nucleotides read TGTGCCAGCAGTTTCCCAGGGCGAGAGACCCAGTACTTC.

The rearrangement uses TRBV9 and TRBJ1-2, with a tentative D call TRBD1 (5 bases). This CDR3 is built from 12 residues. V was cut by 7 bases and J by 5 bases, with 12 bases left in between. CDR1 and CDR2 from the germline V gene are SGDLS and YYNGEE. Written as DNA, the CDR3 is TGTGCCAGCGGGGGAGGGGTTTATGGCTACACCTTC. Protein sequence: CASGGGVYGYTF.

The chain combines TRBV25-1 with TRBJ2-7, with 8 positions matching TRBD1. The V and J ends lost 6 bases and 2 bases, in that order; junction bases with no gene match: 0. Germline-derived CDR1 and CDR2 are MGHDK and SYGVNS. This CDR3 comprises 12 residues. The CDR3 loop reads CASRQGAYEQYF. The CDR3 DNA reads TGTGCCAGCAGACAGGGGGCCTACGAGCAGTACTTC.

The rearrangement joins TRBV5-1 to TRBJ2-7; TRBD2 might be the D (5 bases). Germline values: CDR1 SGHRS, CDR2 YFSETQ. V was pared by 0 bases and J by 2 bases, with 9 bases between. The CDR3 has 14 residues. CDR3 residues: CASSLEGSAYEQYF. The CDR3 DNA sequence: TGCGCCAGCAGCTTGGAAGGGAGCGCCTACGAGCAGTACTTC.

The genes are TRBV4-1 and TRBJ1-4; 7 positions agree with TRBD1. After removal of 3 bases from V and 5 bases from J, the junction contained 3 bases not matched to a gene. Germline lookup yields CDR1 MGHRA and CDR2 YSYEKL. The CDR3 spans 14 residues. CDR3 region: CASSHGTENEKLFF. The DNA for the CDR3 is TGCGCCAGCAGCCACGGGACAGAGAATGAAAAACTGTTTTTT.

The genes are TRBV30 and TRBJ1-3, with 10 bases matching TRBD1. CDR3 size: 15 residues. Looked up from germline, CDR1 is GTSNPN and CDR2 is SVGIG (reference sequence). The V segment lost 3 bases and the J segment 3 bases; nucleotides outside the gene matches: 5. CDR3 region: CAWRDRGRDGNTIYF. In DNA form, the CDR3 reads TGTGCCTGGAGGGACAGGGGGAGGGATGGAAACACCATATATTTT.

Only a few counts were recorded for this clone. This chain uses TRBV28 with TRBJ2-1, with 10 bases fitting TRBD2. Trimming cost V 7 bases and J 2 bases; bases outside gene matches: 5. Germline V gene lookup returns CDR1 MDHEN and CDR2 SYDVKM. This CDR3 has 15 amino acids. The CDR3 bases are TGTGCCAGCACCGAAGCGGGAGGGACCTACAATGAGCAGTTCTTC. Translating gives CASTEAGGTYNEQFF.

This clone appeared a few times. The CDR3 sequence: CASSGTTYEQYF. The CDR3 DNA is TGCGCCAGCAGCGGGACTACCTACGAGCAGTACTTC. The chain uses TRBV10-1 and TRBJ2-7; 7 bases align to TRBD2. Germline loops: CDR1 WNHNN, CDR2 SYGVQD (reference sequence). This CDR3 contains 12 residues. The ends lost 6 bases at V and 2 bases at J; junction bases unmatched: 1.

V gene TRBV6-5 combines with J gene TRBJ1-6; perhaps TRBD1 as D (5 bases). Trimming took off 5 bases at V and 4 bases at J, with 9 bases between the two ends. This CDR3 comprises 14 residues. CDR1 and CDR2 (germline): MNHEY, SVGAGI. CDR3 sequence reads: CASSPGHYNSPLHF. DNA for the CDR3: TGTGCCAGCAGTCCTGGACATTATAATTCACCCCTCCACTTT.

The CDR3 coding sequence is TGCGCCAGCAGTGAGTCCCGGACAGCGCAGTTCTTC. Protein product: CASSESRTAQFF. This chain links TRBV10-1 with TRBJ2-1; perhaps TRBD1 as D (6 bases). Germline V gene lookup returns CDR1 WNHNN and CDR2 SYGVQD (reference sequence). This CDR3 has 12 residues. V lost 0 bases to trimming and J lost 12 bases, with 9 bases between them.

This clone has just one count. The chain is built from TRBV7-9 and TRBJ2-1, with a tentative D call TRBD1 (6 bases). Germline V CDR1 and CDR2: SEHNR, FQNEAQ (reference sequence). The CDR3 consists of 17 residues. V was trimmed by 5 bases and J by 0 bases, leaving 17 bases between them. The CDR3 bases are TGTGCCAGCAGCCGCGGGCCGACAGGTAGCTCCTACAATGAGCAGTTCTTC. It is translated as CASSRGPTGSSYNEQFF.

V is TRBV19 and J is TRBJ2-3, with 7 bases fitting TRBD1. Germline V gene lookup returns CDR1 LNHDA and CDR2 SQIVND (reference sequence). This CDR3 has 14 residues. V shed 5 bases, J shed 2 bases, and the junction held 4 bases outside the gene matches. CDR3 residues: CASSGDRATDTQYF. CDR3 coding DNA: TGTGCCAGTAGTGGGGACAGAGCCACAGATACGCAGTATTTT.